This T cell receptor (beta chain) was profiled in a study of control samples from healthy donors and cancer patients. CDR3 length: 13 amino acids. Germline V gene data show CDR1 as MNHEY and CDR2 as SMNVEV (reference sequence). J lost 8 bases, V lost 5 bases, and 5 bases had no gene match. Profiling relied on immunoSEQ multiplex PCR, and the TCRdb table lists in-frame clones only, not all of them. The sample consists of 97,000 or so clones, under 95% of them appearing once. The chain joins TRBV27 to TRBJ1-2, with 10 bases fitting TRBD1. Sequencing was performed on blood. The receptor comes from a woman younger than 35 in good health. CDR3 coding DNA: TGTGCCAGCAGTCGGGACAGGGGATCCGGCTACACCTTC. It yields the protein CASSRDRGSGYTF.